A selection of T cell receptor beta chains follows, all from one sample in a study of cytomegalovirus exposure and HLA in healthy donors. TCRdb's copy holds only in-frame clones and misses some; the assay was immunoSEQ multiplex PCR. The table lists over 150,000 clones, about 81% of them singletons. Material: PBMCs. These receptors all come from a woman in her 50s in good health and CMV-seropositive. Each CDR3 is given with its conserved first and last residue. D genes are given only for firm matches. A row's size may be missing; if present it is once, few, many or a size class.

>TRBJ2-1|TRBV11-2|-|-|14
CASSLDPQYNEQFF
TGTGCCAGCAGCTTAGATCCCCAATACAATGAGCAGTTCTTC
>TRBJ2-7|TRBV21-1|-|-|13
CASRDRVVHEQYF
TGTGCCAGCAGAGACAGGGTGGTCCACGAGCAGTACTTC
>TRBJ2-1|TRBV7-3|-|-|12
CASCGQDNEQFF
TGTGCCAGCTGTGGACAAGACAATGAGCAGTTCTTC
>TRBJ1-5|TRBV11-3|-|-|15
CASSLVGGLGQPQHF
TGTGCCAGCAGCTTAGTGGGGGGATTGGGTCAGCCCCAGCATTTT
>TRBJ2-7|TRBV10-3|TRBD1|-|13
CATTGTGGYEQYF
TGTGCCACCACCGGGACAGGGGGGTACGAGCAGTACTTC
>TRBJ2-3|TRBV11-2|-|-|14
CASSKLGFTDTQYF
TGTGCCAGCAGCAAACTAGGTTTCACAGATACGCAGTATTTT
>TRBJ2-1|TRBV9|TRBD2|few|16
CASSPLLAGGDNEQFF
TGTGCCAGCAGCCCCCTACTAGCGGGAGGGGACAATGAGCAGTTCTTC
>TRBJ1-2|TRBV5-1|-|-|13
CASTVGPNYGYTF
TGCGCCAGCACCGTGGGGCCGAACTATGGCTACACCTTC
>TRBJ2-1|TRBV11-2|TRBD1|-|15
CASSPGDRVLDEQFF
TGTGCCAGCAGCCCGGGGGACAGGGTATTGGATGAGCAGTTCTTC
>TRBJ1-1|TRBV5-1|-|-|13
CASSLQGNTEAFF
TGCGCCAGCAGCTTACAGGGTAACACTGAAGCTTTCTTT
>TRBJ1-4|TRBV4-1|TRBD1|-|18
CASSQDNSADRGFEKLFF
TGCGCCAGCAGCCAAGATAACTCGGCGGACAGGGGGTTTGAAAAACTGTTTTTT
>TRBJ1-1|TRBV25-1|-|few|14
CASSESGNGAEAFF
TGTGCCAGCAGTGAATCCGGGAACGGCGCTGAAGCTTTCTTT
>TRBJ2-2|TRBV6-5|TRBD1|-|15
CASSYARQGSGELFF
TGTGCCAGCAGTTACGCCCGACAGGGCTCCGGGGAGCTGTTTTTT
>TRBJ1-6|TRBV28|TRBD1|-|17
CASSGRTGSSYNSPLHF
TGTGCCAGCAGTGGCCGGACAGGTAGCTCCTATAATTCACCCCTCCACTTT
>TRBJ1-5|TRBV19|-|-|14
CASSIPRGNQPQHF
TGTGCCAGTAGTATACCCAGGGGAAATCAGCCCCAGCATTTT
>TRBJ2-7|TRBV7-9|TRBD1|-|15
CSSSLLRDSDYEQYF
TGTTCCAGCAGCTTGCTCCGGGACAGTGATTACGAGCAGTACTTC
>TRBJ2-5|TRBV5-6|TRBD1|few|15
CASSLIRDRGETQYF
TGTGCCAGCAGCTTAATAAGGGACAGGGGTGAGACCCAGTACTTC
>TRBJ2-2|TRBV7-3|-|-|15
CASSKTGTYTGELFF
TGTGCCAGCAGCAAGACCGGGACATACACCGGGGAGCTGTTTTTT
>TRBJ2-7|TRBV5-6|-|-|14
CASSTYRASYEQYF
TGTGCCAGCAGCACCTACAGGGCATCCTACGAGCAGTACTTC
>TRBJ2-2|TRBV7-9|-|-|14
CASSLGGTTGELFF
TGTGCCAGCAGCTTAGGCGGGACCACCGGGGAGCTGTTTTTT
>TRBJ1-6|TRBV28|-|-|17
CASKIPPSRVANSPLHF
TGTGCCAGCAAAATACCACCCTCCAGGGTCGCCAATTCACCCCTCCACTTT
>TRBJ2-3|TRBV5-4|-|-|14
CASSLAIAADTQYF
TGTGCCAGCAGCTTGGCCATAGCCGCAGATACGCAGTATTTT
>TRBJ1-4|TRBV10-3|-|-|14
CAISESRGVEKLFF
TGTGCCATCAGTGAGTCCCGGGGGGTCGAAAAACTGTTTTTT
>TRBJ1-2|TRBV10-2|-|once|12
CASSQVNYGYTF
TGCGCCAGCAGCCAGGTGAACTATGGCTACACCTTC
>TRBJ2-7|TRBV7-2|-|-|16
CASSLSSRGPSYEQYF
TGTGCCAGCAGCTTAAGCTCGCGGGGCCCTTCCTACGAGCAGTACTTC
>TRBJ2-6|TRBV5-5|-|few|14
CASSFSSGANGLTF
TGTGCCAGCAGCTTCTCTAGTGGGGCCAACGGCCTGACTTTC
>TRBJ2-7|TRBV5-1|-|-|13
CASSLTAPYEQYF
TGCGCCAGCAGCCTGACAGCACCCTACGAGCAGTACTTC
>TRBJ2-3|TRBV5-6|TRBD2|-|15
CASSWGTSVGDTQYF
TGTGCCAGCAGCTGGGGGACTAGCGTGGGAGATACGCAGTATTTT
>TRBJ2-3|TRBV19|TRBD2|-|15
CASSEAGGGADTQYF
TGTGCCAGTAGTGAGGCGGGGGGCGGGGCAGATACGCAGTATTTT
>TRBJ1-4|TRBV5-4|TRBD1|once|14
CASSLGGQGGKLFF
TGTGCCAGCAGCTTGGGTGGACAGGGGGGGAAACTGTTTTTT
>TRBJ2-7|TRBV18|-|few|14
CASSRGSQSYEQYF
TGTGCCAGCTCACGCGGGTCCCAATCCTACGAGCAGTACTTC
>TRBJ2-3|TRBV28|-|-|14
CASSSPGWTDTQYF
TGTGCCAGCAGTTCACCGGGGTGGACAGATACGCAGTATTTT
>TRBJ1-2|TRBV6-5|-|once|13
CASSYSWGGGYTF
TGTGCCAGCAGTTACTCGTGGGGGGGAGGCTACACCTTC
>TRBJ2-4|TRBV7-9|-|-|16
CASSLAPSEAKNIQYF
TGTGCCAGCAGCTTAGCGCCTAGCGAGGCCAAAAACATTCAGTACTTC
>TRBJ2-2|TRBV10-3|TRBD1|-|17
CAISRQGARTHTGELFF
TGTGCCATCAGTCGACAGGGGGCCCGAACTCACACCGGGGAGCTGTTTTTT
>TRBJ1-6|TRBV18|TRBD1|-|15
CASSPRGTANSPLHF
TGTGCCAGCTCACCTAGAGGGACAGCCAATTCACCCCTCCACTTT
>TRBJ1-2|TRBV4-3|TRBD1|few|15
CASSTLQGLVSGYTF
TGCGCCAGCAGCACCTTACAGGGGCTGGTGTCTGGCTACACCTTC
>TRBJ1-1|TRBV19|TRBD1|-|16
CASSIGRGRGNTEAFF
TGTGCCAGTAGTATCGGCAGGGGGCGAGGGAACACTGAAGCTTTCTTT
>TRBJ2-1|TRBV7-3|-|-|18
CASASGGGGSRSYNEQFF
TGTGCCAGCGCTTCAGGCGGGGGCGGATCACGTTCCTACAATGAGCAGTTCTTC
>TRBJ2-3|TRBV15|TRBD2|-|17
CATSIRLAGFSTDTQYF
TGTGCCACCAGCATCAGACTAGCGGGGTTTAGCACAGATACGCAGTATTTT
>TRBJ2-3|TRBV7-9|TRBD2|once|15
CASSLQAGIGDAQYF
TGTGCCAGCAGCCTCCAAGCGGGGATTGGAGATGCGCAGTATTTT
>TRBJ2-3|TRBV28|-|-|13
CASSIPQGDTQYF
TGTGCCAGCAGTATCCCACAGGGAGATACGCAGTATTTT
>TRBJ2-2|TRBV5-4|-|few|15
CASSRRTDGTGELFF
TGTGCCAGCAGCCGACGAACAGATGGGACCGGGGAGCTGTTTTTT
>TRBJ2-7|TRBV6-1|TRBD1|-|14
CASSLTGGSYEQYF
TGTGCCAGCAGCCTGACAGGGGGATCCTACGAGCAGTACTTC
>TRBJ2-3|TRBV4-1|-|-|18
CASSQDYVGSSGTDTQYF
TGCGCCAGCAGCCAAGACTATGTCGGTAGCTCGGGCACAGATACGCAGTATTTT
>TRBJ1-1|TRBV6-5|TRBD1|-|13
CASRRDRGTEAFF
TGTGCCAGCAGAAGGGACAGGGGGACTGAAGCTTTCTTT
>TRBJ1-5|TRBV10-2|-|-|13
CASSGGAHQPQHF
TGCGCCAGCAGTGGTGGAGCCCATCAGCCCCAGCATTTT
>TRBJ2-1|TRBV5-4|TRBD2|-|12
CASSSTGTSKFF
TGTGCCAGCAGCTCAACCGGGACTAGTAAGTTCTTC
>TRBJ2-7|TRBV18|-|-|14
CASSLPRAPYEQYF
TGTGCCAGCTCACTGCCCAGGGCCCCCTACGAGCAGTACTTC
>TRBJ2-3|TRBV27|TRBD2|-|19
CASSLQRGPLTGYTDTQYF
TGTGCCAGCAGTTTACAGCGGGGGCCCTTGACGGGGTACACAGATACGCAGTATTTT
>TRBJ1-5|TRBV10-3|-|-|18
CAISESPDRFSFNQPQHF
TGTGCCATCAGTGAATCCCCTGACAGGTTCAGTTTCAATCAGCCCCAGCATTTT
>TRBJ1-5|TRBV5-8|-|-|14
CASSLEGGNQPQHF
TGTGCCAGCAGCTTGGAGGGAGGCAATCAGCCCCAGCATTTT
>TRBJ2-3|TRBV7-9|TRBD2|-|16
CASSPGTSGSTDTQYF
TGTGCCAGCAGCCCGGGGACTAGCGGAAGCACAGATACGCAGTATTTT
>TRBJ1-2|TRBV6-5|-|-|13
CASSEVGERGYTF
TGTGCCAGCAGTGAAGTAGGGGAACGTGGCTACACCTTC